This T cell receptor beta chain was identified in a study of blood T cell repertoires in COVID-19. At the level of the study: Whether acute or convalescent, the COVID-19 samples came from the United States, Italy and Spain.

Germline loops: CDR1 SGHDN, CDR2 FVKESK. V shed 1 base, J shed 3 bases, and the junction held 7 bases outside the gene matches. The CDR3 loop spans 16 amino acids. Profiled with immunoSEQ multiplex PCR; TCRdb holds only in-frame clones, not every one. The repertoire holds around 470,000 clones, 80% to 90% seen once, with over 0.7% in the top ten. This clone was observed a few times. Seattle patient enrollment occurred during active infection, with longitudinal follow-up thereafter. This chain connects TRBV14 to TRBJ2-7; 9 positions agree with TRBD1. The sequence derives from a man aged 18 to 29 with COVID-19, enrolled during active disease. Sequencing input: peripheral blood. The CDR3 region has the DNA TGTGCCAGCAGCCAAGTTATCGGGACAGGGAGCTACGAGCAGTACTTC. Encoded protein: CASSQVIGTGSYEQYF.